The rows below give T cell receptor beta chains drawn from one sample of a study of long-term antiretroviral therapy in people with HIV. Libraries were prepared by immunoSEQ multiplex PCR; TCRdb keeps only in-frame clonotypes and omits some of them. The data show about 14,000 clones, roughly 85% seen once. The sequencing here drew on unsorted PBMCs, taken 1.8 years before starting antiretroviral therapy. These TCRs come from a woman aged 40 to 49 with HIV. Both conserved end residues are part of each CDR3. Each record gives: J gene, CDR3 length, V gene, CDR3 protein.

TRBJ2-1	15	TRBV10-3	CAISGGTTTRGEQFF
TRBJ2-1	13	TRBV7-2	CASSSRQGGEQFF
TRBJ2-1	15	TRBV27	CASSLLADSYNEQFF
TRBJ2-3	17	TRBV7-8	CASSGATVGFGTDTQYF
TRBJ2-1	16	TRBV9	CASSEPIAGGNNEQFF
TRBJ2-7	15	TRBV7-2	CASSLSWTGEFEQYF
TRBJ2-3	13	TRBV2	CASTWTGTDTQYF
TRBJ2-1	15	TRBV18	CASSPGTSGYNEQFF
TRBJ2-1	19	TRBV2	CASSEALHAGTSGYNEQFF
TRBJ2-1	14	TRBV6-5	CASSYSMGLYEQFF
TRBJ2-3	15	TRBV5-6	CASGSGTRWADTQYF
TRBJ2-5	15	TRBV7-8	CASSLASGSWETQYF
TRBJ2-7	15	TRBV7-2	CASSLRTSGSYEQYF
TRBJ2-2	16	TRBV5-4	CASSTGQGFITGELFF
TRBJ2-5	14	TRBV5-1	CASSLLAGVETQYF